Here is one T cell receptor (beta chain) with its context. These data are taken from a study of blood T cell repertoires in COVID-19. As for the study in general: Material from acute and convalescent COVID-19 was sourced from the United States, Italy and Spain.

V shed 3 bases and J 6 bases; nucleotides not matched to a gene: 15. The length of the CDR3 is 16 residues. Germline V lookup: CDR1 SGHDT, CDR2 YYEEEE. Authors' data handling: Amplification of reference gene primers provided the estimated nucleated cell counts. Produced via immunoSEQ multiplex PCR; TCRdb's table is partial and in-frame only. D and trimming were read from the DNA, whereas the V and J calls and clone size are those reported in that table. This sample has 200,000 to 250,000 clones, with 70% to 90% found just once. The sequenced material came from peripheral blood. This chain links TRBV5-6 with TRBJ2-7, with TRBD2 identical over 7 bases. This TCR came from a man in his forties or fifties with acute or convalescent COVID-19. The CDR3 region is CASSSVGGNWASEQYF. The CDR3 DNA follows: TGTGCCAGCAGCTCAGTCGGGGGGAATTGGGCTAGCGAGCAGTACTTC.